A single TCR beta chain is shown here with its context. Clones were sequenced by immunoSEQ multiplex PCR, and TCRdb holds only the in-frame ones, with some missing. The data contain about 84,000 clones, 97% of them singletons. Unmatched junction bases numbered 8, after V lost 5 bases and J lost 5 bases. Per the germline V gene, CDR1 is SGHRS and CDR2 is YFSETQ. This CDR3 is built from 16 residues. This sample is drawn from a study of technical replicates of blood from a few donors. This clonotype was sampled from a human donor in good health. The source material was T cells isolated from PBMCs. V usage is TRBV5-1 and J usage is TRBJ2-3, with 13 bases lining up with TRBD2. CDR3 region: CASRLGLAGVGDTQYF. Written as DNA, the CDR3 is TGCGCCAGCAGATTAGGACTAGCGGGAGTAGGAGATACGCAGTATTTT.